This T cell receptor beta chain comes out of a study of OX40 agonist ivuxolimab in advanced cancers. Sampling of blood occurred at baseline, cycle 4 day 1, and cycle 7 day 1. Only in-frame clones appear in the TCRdb table, and some are missing; sequencing was by immunoSEQ multiplex PCR. The sample records tens of thousands of clones, approximately 87% being singletons. CDR3 length: 16 amino acids. V was pared by 6 bases and J by 5 bases, with 8 bases of the junction left unmatched. Per germline, CDR1 SEHNR and CDR2 FQNEAQ (reference sequence). The source of this sequence is an adult with an advanced solid tumor such as melanoma, head and neck, liver or kidney cancer. Sequences were derived from CD4+ or CD8+ T cells sorted from blood, sampled in a trial of the OX40 agonist ivuxolimab. The gene calls are TRBV7-9 and TRBJ2-2; 11 bases match TRBD1. The CDR3 region has the DNA TGTGCCAGCAGGCTAAAAGGACAGGGGGCGACCGGGGAGCTGTTTTTT. It specifies CASRLKGQGATGELFF.